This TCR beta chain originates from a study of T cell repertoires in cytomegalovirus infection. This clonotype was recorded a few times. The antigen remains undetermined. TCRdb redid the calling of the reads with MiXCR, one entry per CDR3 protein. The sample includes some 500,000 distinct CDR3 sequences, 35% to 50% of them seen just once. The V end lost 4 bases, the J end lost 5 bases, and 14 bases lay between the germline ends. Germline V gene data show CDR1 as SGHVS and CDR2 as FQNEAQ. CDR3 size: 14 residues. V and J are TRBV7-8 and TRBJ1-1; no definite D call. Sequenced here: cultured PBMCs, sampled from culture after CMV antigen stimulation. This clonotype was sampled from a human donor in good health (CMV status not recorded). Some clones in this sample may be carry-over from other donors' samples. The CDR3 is CASSYLASRTEAFF. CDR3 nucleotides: TGTGCCAGCAGCTACCTGGCAAGTCGGACTGAAGCTTTCTTT.